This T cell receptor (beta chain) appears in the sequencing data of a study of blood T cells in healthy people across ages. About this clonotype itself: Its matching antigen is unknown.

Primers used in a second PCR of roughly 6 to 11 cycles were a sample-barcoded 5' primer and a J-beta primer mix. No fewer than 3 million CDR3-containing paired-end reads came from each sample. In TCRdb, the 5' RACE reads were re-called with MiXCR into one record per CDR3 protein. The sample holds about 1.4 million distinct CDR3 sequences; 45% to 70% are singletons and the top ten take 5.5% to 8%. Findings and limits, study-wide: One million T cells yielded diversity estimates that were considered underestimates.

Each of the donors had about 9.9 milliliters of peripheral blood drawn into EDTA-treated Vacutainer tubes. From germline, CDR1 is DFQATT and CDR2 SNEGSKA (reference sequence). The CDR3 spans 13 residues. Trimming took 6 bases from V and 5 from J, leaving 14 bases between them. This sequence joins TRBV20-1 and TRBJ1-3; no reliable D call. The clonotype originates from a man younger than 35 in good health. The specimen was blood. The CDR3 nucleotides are TGCAGTGCCCCAAGGACGGGGAGAAACACCATATATTTT. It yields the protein CSAPRTGRNTIYF.